This record looks at one T cell receptor beta chain sequence and its context. What it binds is not known. The source of the sample is a study of blood T cells in healthy people across ages. V lost 5 bases and J 8 bases, leaving 16 bases between the germline ends. Germline-derived CDR1 and CDR2 are MNHNY and SVGAGI (reference sequence). The CDR3 contains 14 residues. A sample-barcoded 5' primer and a J-beta primer mix were used in a second PCR of about 7 to 11 cycles. Every sample gave at least 2.5 million paired-end reads containing CDR3. TCRdb re-called the 5' RACE reads with MiXCR, one entry per CDR3 protein. Among roughly 700,000 distinct CDR3 sequences, roughly 25% were seen once, and the ten largest hold just under 9.5%. Study results and caveats: Changes seen in expanded clonotypes were possibly confounded by donor CMV status left unknown.

This sample also belongs to another study, concerning T cells of mothers and their children.

This receptor was taken from a boy aged 5-17 years in good health. The V gene is TRBV6-6, the J gene TRBJ2-1; maybe TRBD1 (6 bases). The sample comprised blood. For the CDR3, the DNA is TGTGCCAGCAGTGGATATACCGCAGGGGATGAGCAGTTCTTC. This encodes CASSGYTAGDEQFF.